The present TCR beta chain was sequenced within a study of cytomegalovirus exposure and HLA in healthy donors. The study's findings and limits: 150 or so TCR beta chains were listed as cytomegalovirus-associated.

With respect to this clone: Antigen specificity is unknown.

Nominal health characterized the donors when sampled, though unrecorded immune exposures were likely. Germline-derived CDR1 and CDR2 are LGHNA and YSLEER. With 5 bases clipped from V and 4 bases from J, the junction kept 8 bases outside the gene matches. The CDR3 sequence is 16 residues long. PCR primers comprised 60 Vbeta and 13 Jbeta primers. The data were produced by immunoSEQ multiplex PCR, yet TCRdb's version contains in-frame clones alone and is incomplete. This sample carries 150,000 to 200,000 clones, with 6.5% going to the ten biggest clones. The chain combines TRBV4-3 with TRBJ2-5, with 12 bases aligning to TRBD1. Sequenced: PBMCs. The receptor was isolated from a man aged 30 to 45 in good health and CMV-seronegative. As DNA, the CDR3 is TGCGCCAGCAGCGCAGGGACAGGGGGCTTAGCAGAGACCCAGTACTTC. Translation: CASSAGTGGLAETQYF.